This T cell receptor (beta chain) came from a study of cytomegalovirus exposure and HLA in healthy donors. Germline CDR1 is MNHEY and CDR2 is SVGAGI. There are 13 residues in the CDR3. V lost 2 bases and J 4 bases, leaving 8 bases between the germline ends. The PCR employed 60 Vbeta primers together with 13 Jbeta primers. The assay was immunoSEQ multiplex PCR, and TCRdb's table has in-frame clones only and misses some. This repertoire shows 75,000 or so clones, around four fifths found once; its top ten account for 22%. In regard to this clone: The antigen is undetermined.

Study results and caveats: Most CMV-associated TCR beta chains appeared HLA-restricted in a later analysis.

The TCR was taken from a woman aged 25-40 years in good health and CMV-seropositive. The specimen was PBMCs. The V and J genes are TRBV6-5 and TRBJ1-1; tentatively, D is TRBD1 (6 bases). As DNA, the CDR3 is TGTGCCAGCAGTTACGGCAGGGGCACTGAAGCTTTCTTT. It specifies CASSYGRGTEAFF.